The entry below gives a single T cell receptor (beta chain) sequence along with its context. Here immunoSEQ multiplex PCR was the method, and the copy in TCRdb shows in-frame clones only, minus some. The repertoire holds roughly 56,000 clones, 88% seen once, with 1.5% to 2% in the top ten. V dropped 3 bases and J dropped 3 bases, with 12 bases sitting between them. Germline V CDR1 and CDR2: ENHRY, SYGVKD. The CDR3 totals 15 residues. This sample is drawn from a study of T cell changes during pregnancy in multiple sclerosis. The TCR was taken from a female donor with multiple sclerosis, enrolled in a pregnancy study. The chain uses TRBV10-3 and TRBJ1-5, with D possibly being TRBD1 (6 bases). Source: peripheral blood, taken in the first trimester of pregnancy. The CDR3 loop reads CAISDSTGPNQPQHF. Here the CDR3 DNA reads TGTGCCATCAGTGACTCTACAGGGCCCAATCAGCCCCAGCATTTT.